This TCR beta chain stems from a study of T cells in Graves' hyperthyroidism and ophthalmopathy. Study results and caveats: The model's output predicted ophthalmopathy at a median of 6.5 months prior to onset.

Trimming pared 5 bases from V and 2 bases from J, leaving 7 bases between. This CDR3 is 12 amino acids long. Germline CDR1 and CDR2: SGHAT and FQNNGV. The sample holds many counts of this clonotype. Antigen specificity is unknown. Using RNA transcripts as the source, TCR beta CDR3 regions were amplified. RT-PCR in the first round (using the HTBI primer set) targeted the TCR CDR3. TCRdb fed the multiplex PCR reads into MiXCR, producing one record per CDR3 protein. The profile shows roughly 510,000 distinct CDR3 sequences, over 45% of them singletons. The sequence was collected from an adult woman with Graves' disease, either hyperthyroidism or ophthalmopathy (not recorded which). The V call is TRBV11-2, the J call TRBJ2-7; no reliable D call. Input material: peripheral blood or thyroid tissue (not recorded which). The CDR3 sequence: CASSRETYEQYF. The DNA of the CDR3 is TGTGCCAGCAGCCGCGAGACCTACGAGCAGTACTTC.